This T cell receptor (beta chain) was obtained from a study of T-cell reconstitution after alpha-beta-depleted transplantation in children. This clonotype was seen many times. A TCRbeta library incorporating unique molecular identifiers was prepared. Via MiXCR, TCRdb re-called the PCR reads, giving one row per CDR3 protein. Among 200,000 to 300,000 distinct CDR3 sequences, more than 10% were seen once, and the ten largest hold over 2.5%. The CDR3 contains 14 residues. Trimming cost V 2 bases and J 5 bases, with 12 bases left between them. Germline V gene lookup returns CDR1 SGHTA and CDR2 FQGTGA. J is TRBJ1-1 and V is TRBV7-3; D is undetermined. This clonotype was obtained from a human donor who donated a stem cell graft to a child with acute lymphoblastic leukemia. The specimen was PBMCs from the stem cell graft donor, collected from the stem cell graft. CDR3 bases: TGTGCCAGCAGCTTACAGGCATCTGGGACTGAAGCTTTCTTT. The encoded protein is CASSLQASGTEAFF.